These 2 T cell receptor beta chains originate from one sample sequenced in a study of cytomegalovirus exposure and HLA in healthy donors. Vbeta (60) and Jbeta (13) primers were used in the PCR. Repertoires were generated with immunoSEQ multiplex PCR, while TCRdb's copy carries only in-frame clones and drops some. The sample includes 200,000 to 300,000 clones, 84% of them seen just once. The sequencing sample was made of PBMCs. The receptors here all came from a woman in her 40s in good health and CMV-seropositive.

This sequence joins TRBV5-1 and TRBJ1-3; D uncertain. The CDR3 runs 16 residues. Trimming left V 4 bases short and J 0 bases short, with 14 bases between. Germline CDR1 SGHRS, CDR2 YFSETQ. The chain's CDR3 is CASSPGGLDSGNTIYF. The CDR3 nucleotides are TGCGCCAGCAGCCCCGGCGGACTTGACTCTGGAAACACCATATATTTT.

The chain carries TRBV9 and TRBJ2-5; TRBD2 aligns across 9 bases. Germline V CDR1 and CDR2: SGDLS, YYNGEE. There are 17 residues in the CDR3. After removal of 0 bases from V and 1 base from J, the junction contained 7 bases not matched to a gene. In DNA, the CDR3 is TGTGCCAGCAGCGTAGGAAATGCGGGAGGGACCCAAGAGACCCAGTACTTC. Translated: CASSVGNAGGTQETQYF.